This T cell receptor beta chain was captured in a study of shared clonotypes between healthy human individuals. Profiled with immunoSEQ multiplex PCR; TCRdb holds only in-frame clones, not every one. The sample contains millions of clones, just over 90% of which appear only once. V was trimmed by 2 bases and J by 11 bases, leaving 15 bases between them. The CDR3 consists of 14 residues. Looked up from germline, CDR1 is MDHEN and CDR2 is SYDVKM. The sample comprised naive CD4+ T cells from PBMCs. Subset here: CD45RA+ positively selected. The sequence was collected from a man in his late teens or twenties in good health. Some clones in this sample may be carry-over from other donors' samples. The chain has TRBV28 and TRBJ1-4, with D possibly matching TRBD1 (5 bases). CDR3 bases: TGTGCCAGCAGTTTAGTCAGGGATGACATCAAACTGTTTTTT. Translated, it gives CASSLVRDDIKLFF.